The clone carrying this T cell receptor (beta chain) was observed once. Its target is not known. TCRdb reanalysed the reads using MiXCR and keeps one entry per CDR3 protein. Found here are hundreds of thousands of distinct CDR3 sequences, 33% of them singletons; the top ten hold 15% to 20%. This record comes from a study of T cell repertoires in cytomegalovirus infection. Study-level information: Matching HLA type and CMV infection were both indicated by public TCR beta signatures. Study-wide findings and caveats: Totalled public TCR beta family frequency picked out people who carried CMV plus the relevant HLA. Clonotype analysis showed dominance of the ex vivo response by HLA-C-restricted CMV-specific TCR beta clonotypes.

Germline V CDR1 and CDR2: MNHGY, SVAAGI. CDR3 size: 14 residues. V lost 8 bases, J lost 0 bases, and 14 bases lay in between. The sequence was collected from a human donor in good health (CMV status not recorded). Some clones in this sample may be carry-over from other donors' samples. The chain joins TRBV6-9 to TRBJ2-7, with D possibly being TRBD1 or TRBD2 (5 bases each). The sequencing used cultured PBMCs, collected from culture after CMV antigen stimulation. CDR3 residues: CASRGAVSSYEQYV. The CDR3 DNA follows: TGTGCCAGCCGAGGGGCGGTGAGCTCCTACGAGCAGTACGTC.